The 23 T cell receptor beta chains below all came from one sample that was sequenced in a study of identical twins. TCRdb re-called the 5' RACE reads through MiXCR, storing one row per CDR3 protein. Of 1.5 million to 2 million distinct CDR3 sequences listed, roughly 35% are singletons. Material for sequencing was cord blood. The receptor source for this set is a newborn girl in good health.

In the case of this clonotype: An end of the junction differs from the germline gene, which may be a read error. V gene TRBV18 combines with J gene TRBJ2-4, with a tentative D call TRBD1 (5 bases). This CDR3 is built from 13 residues. Germline CDR1 reads KGHSH; CDR2 reads LQKENI. DNA for the CDR3: TGTGCCAGCCCACCACCGATAGGGGACATTCAGTACTTC. Translation: CASPPPIGDIQYF.

The CDR3, as DNA: TGTGCCAGCAGTCCGTACACGGGCCCCCGAACTAATGAAAAACTGTTTTTT. Translation: CASSPYTGPRTNEKLFF. This chain links TRBV28 with TRBJ1-4; no clear D. V dropped 5 bases and J dropped 1 base, with 17 bases sitting between them. Germline assignment: CDR1 MDHEN and CDR2 SYDVKM. This CDR3 spans 17 amino acids.

Regarding this clonotype: A much larger clonotype is one base distant, so this may be a read error. The chain carries TRBV2 and TRBJ2-1; TRBD1 agrees at 10 bases. The germline gives CDR1 SNHLY, CDR2 FYNNEI. Unmatched junction bases numbered 2, after V lost 6 bases and J lost 6 bases. This CDR3 is built from 13 residues. Here the CDR3 reads CASRRDRGNEQFF. CDR3 nucleotides: TGTGCCAGCAGGCGGGACAGGGGCAATGAGCAGTTCTTC. The full variable domain, with the rest looked up from reference TRBV2 and TRBJ2-1, is EPEVTQTPSHQVTQMGQEVILRCVPISNHLYFYWYRQILGQKVEFLVSFYNNEISEKSEIFDDQFSVERPDGSNFTLKIRSTKLEDSAMYFCASRRDRGNEQFFGPGTRLTVL.

This clonotype was seen ten or more times. J is TRBJ2-1 and V is TRBV12-3 or TRBV12-4; D possibly corresponds to TRBD1 (5 bases). The V and J ends lost 0 bases and 9 bases respectively, with 15 bases between them. CDR3 length: 15 residues. CDR3 sequence reads: CASSLASRVIGEQFF. As DNA, the CDR3 is TGTGCCAGCAGTTTAGCGAGCAGGGTAATAGGTGAGCAGTTCTTC.

V is TRBV2 and J is TRBJ2-3, with TRBD2 matching 7 bases. Germline lookup yields CDR1 SNHLY and CDR2 FYNNEI. This CDR3 comprises 16 residues. Trimming at V came to 6 bases and at J to 6 bases, leaving 15 bases not matched to a gene. Here the CDR3 reads CASRPIAGREADTQYF. CDR3 coding DNA: TGTGCCAGCAGACCCATAGCAGGGAGGGAGGCGGATACGCAGTATTTT.

The gene calls are TRBV24-1 and TRBJ1-5; possibly TRBD1 for D (6 bases). Trimming removed 4 bases at V and 7 bases at J, with 13 bases between. This CDR3 comprises 14 residues. Germline CDR1 and CDR2: KGHDR and SFDVKD. The CDR3 DNA sequence: TGTGCCACCAGTGAACCTAACAGGGACCAGCCCCAGCATTTT. Translated: CATSEPNRDQPQHF.

This clonotype was counted ten times or more. The genes are TRBV4-2 and TRBJ2-7, with TRBD1 as a possible D gene (5 bases). The V and J ends lost 0 bases and 0 bases respectively, with 15 bases between them. From germline, CDR1 is LGHNA and CDR2 YNFKEQ. The CDR3 contains 17 residues. CDR3 residues: CASSQEAGLGFSYEQYF. Here the CDR3 DNA reads TGTGCCAGCAGCCAAGAGGCAGGGCTAGGCTTCTCCTACGAGCAGTACTTC.

The gene calls are TRBV10-3 and TRBJ2-1; D perhaps matches TRBD2 (5 bases). This CDR3 region has 15 residues. The germline gives CDR1 ENHRY, CDR2 SYGVKD. The V gene lost 4 bases and the J gene lost 6 bases, with 16 bases spanning the gap. This chain's CDR3 is CAISGWPTGINEQFF. As DNA, the CDR3 is TGTGCCATCAGTGGGTGGCCCACCGGGATCAATGAGCAGTTCTTC.

V usage is TRBV3-1 and J usage is TRBJ2-1; D unclear. The germline CDR1 and CDR2 sequences are LGHDT and YNNKEL (reference sequence). The germline V and J ends were trimmed by 1 base and 7 bases, with 11 bases remaining between them. The CDR3 is 14 amino acids. CDR3 in DNA: TGTGCCAGCAGCCAAGCTTCCCTGAGTAATGAGCAGTTCTTC. Encoded protein: CASSQASLSNEQFF.

The sample holds many counts of this clonotype. V and J are TRBV3-1 and TRBJ1-2, with D perhaps TRBD1 (6 bases). The CDR3 consists of 13 residues. V lost 4 bases and J lost 6, with 12 bases in between. Per the germline V gene, CDR1 is LGHDT and CDR2 is YNNKEL (reference sequence). CDR3 coding DNA: TGTGCCAGCAGCCCGATGCGGGGGCATGGCTACACCTTC. This encodes CASSPMRGHGYTF.

The chain links TRBV5-4 to TRBJ2-3; 10 nucleotides agree with TRBD2. After removal of 5 bases from V and 2 bases from J, the junction contained 11 bases not matched to a gene. The CDR3 runs 17 residues. Germline CDR1 SGHNT, CDR2 YYREEE (reference sequence). The CDR3 bases are TGTGCCAGCAGGCCCTGGACTAGCGGTCGTATCACAGATACGCAGTATTTT. The encoded protein is CASRPWTSGRITDTQYF.

This clonotype was seen a few times. The chain combines TRBV28 with TRBJ2-4, with D tentatively TRBD2 (5 bases). This CDR3 is built from 14 residues. The germline V and J ends were trimmed by 4 bases and 8 bases, with 15 bases remaining between them. Germline values: CDR1 MDHEN, CDR2 SYDVKM. This CDR3 reads CASSSLAGGDIQYF. The CDR3 bases are TGTGCCAGCAGTTCCCTGGCGGGTGGAGACATTCAGTACTTC.

The genes are TRBV10-3 and TRBJ2-7, with D unresolved. CDR3 size: 13 residues. Per germline, CDR1 ENHRY and CDR2 SYGVKD. The V gene lost 5 bases and the J gene lost 2 bases, with 10 bases spanning the gap. The CDR3 region has the DNA TGTGCCATCAGTACGACTGGGACCTACGAGCAGTACTTC. Protein product: CAISTTGTYEQYF.

The table lists this clonotype with a few counts. This rearrangement joins TRBV12-3 or TRBV12-4 to TRBJ2-3, with 11 positions matching TRBD2. V trimming: 6 bases; J trimming: 6 bases; junction bases outside the gene matches: 8. The CDR3 totals 15 residues. The CDR3 nucleotides are TGTGCCAGCAGCAGGGCTAGCGGGGGGATGGATACGCAGTATTTT. Protein product: CASSRASGGMDTQYF.

This chain links TRBV4-2 with TRBJ2-3; D is uncertain. The ends were cut back, 4 bases at V and 5 bases at J, with 13 bases in the middle. This CDR3 comprises 14 residues. In germline, CDR1 is LGHNA, CDR2 YNFKEQ. The CDR3 DNA reads TGTGCCAGCAGCCCCCTTGAGGCCGGAGATACGCAGTATTTT. This sequence encodes CASSPLEAGDTQYF.

The V call is TRBV28, the J call TRBJ1-6; D possibly corresponds to TRBD1 (6 bases). The V and J ends lost 6 bases and 7 bases respectively, with 13 bases between them. Germline lookup yields CDR1 MDHEN and CDR2 SYDVKM. There are 14 residues in the CDR3. Here the CDR3 DNA reads TGTGCCAGCAGAATAGGGACAAACAATTCACCCCTCCACTTT. It codes for CASRIGTNNSPLHF.

This clonotype was counted between two and nine times. A read error may account for a junction end that differs from germline. The chain uses TRBV11-1 and TRBJ1-1, with a possible D match to TRBD1 (5 bases). In germline, CDR1 is SGHAT, CDR2 FQDESV (reference sequence). The CDR3 has 16 residues. The CDR3 protein is CASSLRGGSLKTEAFF. The CDR3 DNA sequence: TGTGCCAGCAGCTTAAGGGGCGGAAGTTTGAAAACTGAAGCTTTCTTT.

This clonotype turned up a few times. The chain joins TRBV4-1 to TRBJ1-1, with TRBD1 as a possible D gene (5 bases). Trimming removed 7 bases from V and 0 bases from J, with 15 bases in between. CDR1 and CDR2 from the germline V gene are MGHRA and YSYEKL. The CDR3 contains 15 residues. The CDR3 reads CASTFSGRMNTEAFF. As DNA, the CDR3 is TGCGCCAGCACCTTCTCGGGACGGATGAACACTGAAGCTTTCTTT.

The rearrangement joins TRBV7-2 to TRBJ2-7; D unresolved. CDR3 size: 14 residues. Trimming pared 4 bases from V and 4 bases from J, leaving 14 bases between. The germline gives CDR1 SGHTA, CDR2 FQGNSA. The CDR3 loop is CASSSVPQLYEQYF. The CDR3 DNA reads TGTGCCAGCAGCTCAGTCCCTCAATTATACGAGCAGTACTTC. The variable domain in full, completed from reference TRBV7-2 and TRBJ2-7, reads GAGVSQSPSNKVTEKGKDVELRCDPISGHTALYWYRQSLGQGLEFLIYFQGNSAPDKSGLPSDRFSAERTGGSVSTLTIQRTQQEDSAVYLCASSSVPQLYEQYFGPGTRLTVT.

The chain uses TRBV20-1 and TRBJ2-5, with 10 nucleotides matching TRBD2. This CDR3 region has 10 residues. CDR1 and CDR2 from the germline V gene are DFQATT and SNEGSKA (reference sequence). CDR3 coding DNA: TGCGTGGGACTAGCGGAGACCCAGTACTTC. Its translation: CVGLAETQYF.

This clonotype was recorded at least ten times. The chain combines TRBV29-1 with TRBJ2-1; unclear D gene. V lost 4 bases and J 0 bases, leaving 4 bases between the germline ends. Germline V gene sequence: CDR1 SQVTM, CDR2 ANQGSEA. The CDR3 extends over 12 amino acids. The DNA for the CDR3 is TGCAGCGTTGGGAGCTCCTACAATGAGCAGTTCTTC. It translates to CSVGSSYNEQFF.

This clonotype appeared once. The chain has TRBV28 and TRBJ1-3, with 8 bases aligning to TRBD1. Looked up from germline, CDR1 is MDHEN and CDR2 is SYDVKM. J was trimmed by 6 bases and V by 10 bases; bases with no gene match: 8. The CDR3 is made up of 13 amino acids. The CDR3 nucleotides read TGTGCCACCAACCAGGGGGCAGAAAACACCATATATTTT. Protein: CATNQGAENTIYF.

Only a few counts were recorded for this clonotype. The rearrangement joins TRBV10-3 to TRBJ1-1, with no clear D. CDR1 and CDR2 (germline): ENHRY, SYGVKD. The length of the CDR3 is 15 residues. Trimming removed 4 bases at V and 3 bases at J, with 15 bases between. CDR3 nucleotide sequence: TGTGCCATCAGTGGTATCCGGGGAGTTCACACTGAAGCTTTCTTT. Its protein is CAISGIRGVHTEAFF.